These 15 T cell receptor beta chains were all obtained from the same sample, sequenced in a study of blood T cell repertoires in COVID-19 (dated by TCRdb to 2019 to 2021). The library was obtained by the immunoSEQ multiplex PCR assay. TCRdb limited this immuneACCESS table to in-frame rearrangements with V and J called. A share of clones is missing; checked studies link under half to unresolved V genes, and the rest is unexplained. The sample table records approximately 250,000 clones; 88% of these occur just once. In total, the top ten clones hold approximately 2% of the sample. The sequenced material came from PBMCs or T cells enriched from blood (not recorded which). These receptors came from a woman aged 55-69 years in a cohort exposed to, infected with or recovered from COVID-19 (not recorded which).

The rearrangement uses TRBV9 and TRBJ2-1; TRBD2 aligns across 10 bases. There are 22 residues in the CDR3. The germline V gene has CDR1 SGDLS and CDR2 YYNGEE. Trimming took 0 bases from V and 2 from J; bases not matched to a gene: 20. DNA of the CDR3: TGTGCCAGCAGCGTAGATCTTACGGCGGGGCTAGCGGGAGTTCGCCCCTACAATGAGCAGTTCTTC. This encodes CASSVDLTAGLAGVRPYNEQFF.

The V gene is TRBV11-3, the J gene TRBJ2-1; 11 bases fit TRBD2. Germline CDR1 reads SGHNT; CDR2 reads YENEEA. J lost 0 bases, V lost 2 bases, and 9 bases had no gene match. The CDR3 loop spans 19 amino acids. This chain's CDR3 is CASSLNRLAGFSSYNEQFF. In DNA form, the CDR3 reads TGTGCCAGCAGCTTAAACAGACTAGCGGGATTTAGCTCCTACAATGAGCAGTTCTTC. The entire variable domain, with the rest obtained from reference TRBV11-3 and TRBJ2-1, is as follows: EAGVVQSPRYKIIEKKQPVAFWCNPISGHNTLYWYLQNLGQGPELLIRYENEEAVDDSQLPKDRFSAERLKGVDSTLKIQPAELGDSAVYLCASSLNRLAGFSSYNEQFFGPGTRLTVL.

In its sample, this clone was seen once. The chain is built from TRBV10-2 and TRBJ2-3; tentative D call: TRBD1 (6 bases). Germline CDR1 and CDR2: WSHSY and SAAADI. The V end lost 3 bases, the J end lost 2 bases, and 12 bases lay between the germline ends. The CDR3 is 15 amino acids. The CDR3 DNA reads as TGCGCCAGCAGTGACGGGACAAGTGACACAGATACGCAGTATTTT. It translates to CASSDGTSDTDTQYF.

The chain uses TRBV27 and TRBJ1-1, with D perhaps TRBD1 (5 bases). The CDR3 covers 17 residues. Germline V gene sequence: CDR1 MNHEY, CDR2 SMNVEV (reference sequence). V lost 3 bases to trimming and J lost 7 bases, with 24 bases between them. The CDR3 nucleotides are TGTGCCAGCAGTTTCGGGTTGAGCAGGGCTACATTGGGTGAAGCTTTCTTT. This codes for CASSFGLSRATLGEAFF.

The V gene is TRBV5-1, the J gene TRBJ1-2; TRBD1 matches at 7 bases. The CDR3 has 13 residues. V dropped 4 bases and J dropped 4; count of bases not matched to a gene: 4. Germline assignment: CDR1 SGHRS and CDR2 YFSETQ. The CDR3: CASSATGAYGYTF. CDR3 coding DNA: TGCGCCAGCAGCGCCACAGGGGCCTATGGCTACACCTTC.

This clone is a singleton in its sample. The genes are TRBV5-5 and TRBJ2-5; 9 bases align to TRBD1. Germline lookup yields CDR1 SGHKS and CDR2 YYEKEE (reference sequence). V was clipped by 3 bases and J by 5 bases; unmatched bases: 8. This CDR3 has 15 amino acids. The CDR3 nucleotides read TGTGCCAGCAGCTGGCTAACAGGGGGCGAGGAGACCCAGTACTTC. This encodes CASSWLTGGEETQYF.

The chain joins TRBV30 to TRBJ2-2, with 7 bases matching TRBD2. Per germline, CDR1 GTSNPN and CDR2 SVGIG (reference sequence). The trim removed 8 bases at V and 0 bases at J, leaving 9 bases unmatched. The CDR3 runs to 15 residues. This chain's CDR3 is CAADLTSTNTGELFF. The CDR3 coding sequence is TGTGCCGCCGATTTGACTAGCACGAACACCGGGGAGCTGTTTTTT. Full variable domain (outside the CDR3, taken from reference TRBV30 and TRBJ2-2): SQTIHQWPATLVQPVGSPLSLECTVEGTSNPNLYWYRQAAGRGLQLLFYSVGIGQISSEVPQNLSASRPQDRQFILSSKKLLLSDSGFYLCAADLTSTNTGELFFGEGSRLTVL.

CDR3 coding DNA: TGTGCCAGCAGCTCGGGACTGGGCAACACTGAAGCTTTCTTT. This codes for CASSSGLGNTEAFF. The chain is built from TRBV7-9 and TRBJ1-1; possible D gene TRBD1, 5 bases. The CDR3 runs 14 residues. CDR1 and CDR2 from the germline V gene are SEHNR and FQNEAQ (reference sequence). Deletions cut 4 bases from V and 2 bases from J, with 11 bases between.

The chain is built from TRBV7-9 and TRBJ2-3; the D gene is possibly TRBD1 (6 bases). The CDR3 has 18 amino acids. Trimming shortened V by 2 bases and J by 0 bases, and 18 bases separated the two germline ends. Germline V lookup: CDR1 SEHNR, CDR2 FQNEAQ (reference sequence). As DNA, the CDR3 is TGTGCCAGCAGCTTACCGAGAACAGGGTGGCGAAGCACAGATACGCAGTATTTT. Protein product: CASSLPRTGWRSTDTQYF.

The rearrangement uses TRBV4-1 and TRBJ1-5, with 7 bases fitting TRBD1. Trimming took 2 bases from V and 0 from J; bases not matched to a gene: 1. This CDR3 spans 15 amino acids. Germline V gene data show CDR1 as MGHRA and CDR2 as YSYEKL. In DNA form, the CDR3 reads TGCGCCAGCAGCCAATGGACAGGTAGCAATCAGCCCCAGCATTTT. Translated: CASSQWTGSNQPQHF.

CDR3: CATSGAGEKLFF. The CDR3 nucleotides are TGTGCCACCAGTGGGGCGGGAGAAAAACTGTTTTTT. The rearrangement joins TRBV24-1 to TRBJ1-4; D not certain. Germline CDR1 is KGHDR and CDR2 is SFDVKD. V dropped 5 bases and J dropped 8 bases, with 8 bases sitting between them. The CDR3 consists of 12 residues.

This clone showed up just a few times. The chain uses TRBV2 and TRBJ2-7, with 12 positions matching TRBD1. Germline assignment: CDR1 SNHLY and CDR2 FYNNEI. The CDR3 totals 14 residues. V lost 8 bases to trimming and J lost 6 bases; unmatched junction nucleotides: 8. The CDR3 spells CASLGTGGFGEQYF. The CDR3 bases are TGTGCCAGCCTCGGGACAGGGGGCTTCGGCGAGCAGTACTTC.

The rearrangement links TRBV28 to TRBJ1-4; D perhaps matches TRBD1 (5 bases). There are 13 residues in the CDR3. The V end lost 7 bases, the J end lost 7 bases, and 13 bases lay between the germline ends. Germline assignment: CDR1 MDHEN and CDR2 SYDVKM. The CDR3 DNA reads as TGTGCCAGCACTGGCGGGGCGGGTGAAAAACTGTTTTTT. This encodes CASTGGAGEKLFF.

The chain links TRBV6-4 to TRBJ2-2; TRBD2 matches 12 bases. Unmatched junction bases numbered 5, after V lost 2 bases and J lost 4 bases. Germline V CDR1 and CDR2: MRHNA, SNTAGT. This CDR3 contains 17 residues. CDR3 in amino acids: CASSDPPSGRVTGELFF. DNA for the CDR3: TGTGCCAGCAGTGACCCACCTAGCGGGAGGGTCACCGGGGAGCTGTTTTTT.

The sample holds one count of this clone. The rearrangement joins TRBV3-1 (or the pseudogene TRBV3-2) to TRBJ1-1; 7 bases line up with TRBD1. The CDR3 has 15 residues. Germline CDR1 reads LGHDT; CDR2 reads YNNKEL (reference sequence). The V segment lost 1 base and the J segment 0 bases; nucleotides outside the gene matches: 2. The CDR3 reads CASSQVGQMNTEAFF. The CDR3 nucleotides are TGTGCCAGCAGCCAAGTGGGACAGATGAACACTGAAGCTTTCTTT.